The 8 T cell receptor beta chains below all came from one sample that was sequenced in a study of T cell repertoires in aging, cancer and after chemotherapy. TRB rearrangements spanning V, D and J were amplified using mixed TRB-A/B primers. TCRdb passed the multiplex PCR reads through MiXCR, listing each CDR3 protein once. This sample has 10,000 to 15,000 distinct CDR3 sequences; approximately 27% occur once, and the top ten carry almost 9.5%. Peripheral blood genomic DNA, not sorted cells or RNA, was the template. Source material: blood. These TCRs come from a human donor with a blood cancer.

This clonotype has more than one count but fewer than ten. The CDR3 reads CSASGTGPKDTQYF. CDR3 in DNA: TGCAGTGCTAGTGGGACAGGGCCTAAAGATACGCAGTATTTT. This rearrangement joins TRBV20-1 to TRBJ2-3; TRBD1 matches at 9 bases. Germline CDR1 is DFQATT and CDR2 is SNEGSKA (reference sequence). The trim removed 3 bases at V and 5 bases at J, leaving 6 bases unmatched. CDR3 length: 14 residues.

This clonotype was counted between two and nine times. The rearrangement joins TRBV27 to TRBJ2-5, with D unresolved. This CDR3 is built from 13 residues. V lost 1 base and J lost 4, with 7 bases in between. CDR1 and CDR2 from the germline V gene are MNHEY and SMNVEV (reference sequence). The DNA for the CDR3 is TGTGCCAGCAGTTTATGGAGTCGAGAGACCCAGTACTTC. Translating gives CASSLWSRETQYF.

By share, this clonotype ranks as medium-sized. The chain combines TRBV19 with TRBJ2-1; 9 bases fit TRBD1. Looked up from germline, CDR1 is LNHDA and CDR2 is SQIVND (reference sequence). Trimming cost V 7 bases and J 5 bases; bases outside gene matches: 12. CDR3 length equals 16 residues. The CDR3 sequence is CASTLPGTGIHNEQFF. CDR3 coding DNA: TGTGCCAGTACCCTGCCCGGGACAGGGATCCACAATGAGCAGTTCTTC.

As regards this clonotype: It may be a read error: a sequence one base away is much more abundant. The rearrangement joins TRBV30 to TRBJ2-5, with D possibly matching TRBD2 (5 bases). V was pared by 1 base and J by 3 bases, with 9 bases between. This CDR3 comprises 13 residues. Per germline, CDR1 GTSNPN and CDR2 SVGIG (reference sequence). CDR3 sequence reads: CAWSGAAEETQYF. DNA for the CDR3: TGTGCCTGGAGTGGAGCGGCAGAAGAGACCCAGTACTTC. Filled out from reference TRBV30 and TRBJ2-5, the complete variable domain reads SQTIHQWPATLVQPVGSPLSLECTVEGTSNPNLYWYRQAAGRGLQLLFYSVGIGQISSEVPQNLSASRPQDRQFILSSKKLLLSDSGFYLCAWSGAAEETQYFGPGTRLLVL.

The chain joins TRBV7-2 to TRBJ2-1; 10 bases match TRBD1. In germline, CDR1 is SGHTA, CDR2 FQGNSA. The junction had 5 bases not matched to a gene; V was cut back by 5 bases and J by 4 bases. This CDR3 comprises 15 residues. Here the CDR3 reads CASSPTGGEYNEQFF. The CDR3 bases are TGTGCCAGCAGCCCGACAGGGGGCGAATACAATGAGCAGTTCTTC.

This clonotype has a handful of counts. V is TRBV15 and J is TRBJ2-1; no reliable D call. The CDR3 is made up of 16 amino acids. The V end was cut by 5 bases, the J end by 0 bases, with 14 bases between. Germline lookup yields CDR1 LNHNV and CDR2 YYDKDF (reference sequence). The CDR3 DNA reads TGTGCCACCAGCCCCCAGAGAACAAGCTCCTACAATGAGCAGTTCTTC. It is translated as CATSPQRTSSYNEQFF.

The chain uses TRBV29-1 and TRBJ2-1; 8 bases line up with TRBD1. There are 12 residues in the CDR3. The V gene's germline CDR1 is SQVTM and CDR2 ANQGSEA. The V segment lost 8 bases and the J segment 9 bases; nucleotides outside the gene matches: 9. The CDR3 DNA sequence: TGCAGCACCCGACAGGGGCGGAGTGAGCAGTTCTTC. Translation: CSTRQGRSEQFF.

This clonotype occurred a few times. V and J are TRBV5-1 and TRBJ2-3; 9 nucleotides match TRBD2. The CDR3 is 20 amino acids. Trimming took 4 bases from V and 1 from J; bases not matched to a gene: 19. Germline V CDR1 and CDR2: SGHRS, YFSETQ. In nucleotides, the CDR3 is TGCGCCAGCAGCCGACCCCCTAGCGGGACGATACAGATACGCACAGATACGCAGTATTTT. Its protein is CASSRPPSGTIQIRTDTQYF.